Below, 5 T cell receptor beta chains from the same sample are listed, as sequenced in a study of T cell changes during pregnancy in multiple sclerosis (dated by TCRdb to the late 2010s). To prepare the library, the immunoSEQ multiplex PCR assay was applied. TCRdb obtained this table from immuneACCESS and retained in-frame rearrangements with V and J assigned. These tables miss some clones; where compared with another copy, unresolved V genes account for less than half of the shortfall, and the remainder is unexplained. The sample table shows 30,000 to 45,000 clones, and 90% to 95% are seen once. Clones ranked in the top ten supply around 0.5% of the sample. This sample comprised CD4+ T cells from peripheral blood mononuclear cells, obtained in the second trimester of pregnancy. These receptors all come from a female donor in good health, enrolled as a control in a pregnancy study.

This sequence joins TRBV7-8 and TRBJ1-1; tentatively, D is TRBD1 (5 bases). Trimming left V 5 bases short and J 4 bases short, with 17 bases between. The CDR3 length is 15 residues. In germline, CDR1 is SGHVS, CDR2 FQNEAQ. Here the CDR3 reads CASSPVGGRATEAFF. The CDR3 nucleotides read TGTGCCAGCAGCCCAGTGGGGGGACGAGCCACTGAAGCTTTCTTT. The full variable domain, completed using reference TRBV7-8 and TRBJ1-1, is GAGVSQSPRYKVAKRGQDVALRCDPISGHVSLFWYQQALGQGPEFLTYFQNEAQLDKSGLPSDRFFAERPEGSVSTLKIQRTQQEDSAVYLCASSPVGGRATEAFFGQGTRLTVV.

V usage is TRBV28 and J usage is TRBJ1-5; TRBD1 is a possible D gene (6 bases). CDR1 MDHEN and CDR2 SYDVKM come from the germline V gene. V lost 2 bases and J 2 bases, leaving 13 bases between the germline ends. The CDR3 has 16 amino acids. The CDR3 here is CASSLLGAGGNQPQHF. For the CDR3, the DNA is TGTGCCAGCAGTTTACTAGGGGCAGGGGGCAATCAGCCCCAGCATTTT.

The gene calls are TRBV15 and TRBJ1-1, with TRBD1 matching 12 bases. The CDR3 length is 18 residues. CDR1 and CDR2 from the germline V gene are LNHNV and YYDKDF (reference sequence). The J segment lost 8 bases and the V segment lost 3 bases, leaving 16 bases of the junction unmatched. The CDR3 DNA sequence: TGTGCCACCAGCAGCCCATGGGACAGGGGGCGAGGACGGGCGGAAGCTTTCTTT. Translation gives CATSSPWDRGRGRAEAFF.

The chain joins TRBV5-1 to TRBJ2-7; D is uncertain. V gave up 0 bases and J gave up 2 bases, with 9 bases separating them. The CDR3 spans 14 residues. CDR1 SGHRS and CDR2 YFSETQ come from the germline V gene. This chain's CDR3 is CASSLAGGTYEQYF. As DNA, the CDR3 is TGCGCCAGCAGCTTGGCCGGCGGTACCTACGAGCAGTACTTC.

The V call is TRBV5-1, the J call TRBJ2-6; D gene uncertain. This CDR3 is 15 amino acids long. Trimming pared 0 bases from V and 0 bases from J, leaving 4 bases between. CDR1 and CDR2 from the germline V gene are SGHRS and YFSETQ. CDR3: CASSLGGSGANVLTF. The CDR3 DNA is TGCGCCAGCAGCTTGGGCGGCTCTGGGGCCAACGTCCTGACTTTC. The full variable domain, its missing parts supplied by reference TRBV5-1 and TRBJ2-6, is KAGVTQTPRYLIKTRGQQVTLSCSPISGHRSVSWYQQTPGQGLQFLFEYFSETQRNKGNFPGRFSGRQFSNSRSEMNVSTLELGDSALYLCASSLGGSGANVLTFGAGSRLTVL.